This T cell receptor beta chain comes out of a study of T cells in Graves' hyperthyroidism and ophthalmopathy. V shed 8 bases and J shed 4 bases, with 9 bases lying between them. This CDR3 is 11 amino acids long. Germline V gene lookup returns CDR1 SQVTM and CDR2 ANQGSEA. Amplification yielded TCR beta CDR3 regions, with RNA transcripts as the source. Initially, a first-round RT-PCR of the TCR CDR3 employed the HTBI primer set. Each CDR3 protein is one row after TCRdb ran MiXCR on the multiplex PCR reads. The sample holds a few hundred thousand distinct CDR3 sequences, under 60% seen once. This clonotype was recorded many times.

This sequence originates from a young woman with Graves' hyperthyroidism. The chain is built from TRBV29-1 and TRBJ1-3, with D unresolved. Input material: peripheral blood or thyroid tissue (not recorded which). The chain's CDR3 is CSYLGGNTIYF. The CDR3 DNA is TGCAGCTACCTGGGGGGAAACACCATATATTTT.